This TCR beta chain was profiled in a study of T cell changes during pregnancy in multiple sclerosis. Method: immunoSEQ multiplex PCR; TCRdb's copy keeps in-frame clones and lacks some. The sample consists of about 100,000 clones, around 90% of them appearing once. The CDR3 contains 15 residues. Germline lookup yields CDR1 LNHNV and CDR2 YYDKDF (reference sequence). J lost 6 bases, V lost 2 bases, and 7 bases had no gene match. The sequence derives from a female donor with multiple sclerosis, enrolled in a pregnancy study. Sequencing was performed on peripheral blood, taken in the second trimester of pregnancy. The J gene is TRBJ2-1, the V gene TRBV15; 7 bases fit TRBD1. The CDR3 DNA reads TGTGCCACCAGCAGACGAACCCACAGGGGCAATGAGCAGTTCTTC. Protein product: CATSRRTHRGNEQFF.